This passage covers 10 T cell receptor beta chains from one sample sequenced in a study of cytomegalovirus exposure and HLA in healthy donors. 13 Jbeta primers and 60 Vbeta primers were used for the PCR. Using immunoSEQ multiplex PCR, the repertoire was profiled, and TCRdb retains in-frame clones only, with some absent. The sample carries about 31,000 clones, about 70% recorded once. Sequences were obtained from PBMCs. The receptor source for this set is a man in his forties in good health and CMV-seropositive.

The J gene is TRBJ2-7, the V gene TRBV25-1; maybe TRBD1 (10 bases). CDR1 MGHDK and CDR2 SYGVNS come from the germline V gene. The CDR3 has 18 amino acids. V shed 6 bases and J shed 2 bases, with 26 bases lying between them. CDR3 protein: CASSRQGALAGLPYEQYF. In DNA, the CDR3 is TGTGCCAGCAGCCGACAGGGGGCCCTAGCGGGGCTACCCTACGAGCAGTACTTC.

V gene TRBV21-1 combines with J gene TRBJ2-7; the table's D call, TRBD2, has no DNA check behind it. TRBV21-1 is flagged as a pseudogene. This CDR3 is 17 amino acids long. The CDR3: CASTRKGGINDSYEQYF. For the CDR3, the DNA is TGTGCCAGCACCCGAAAAGGAGGCATTAACGACTCCTACGAGCAGTACTTC.

This clone appeared once. The gene calls are TRBV5-1 and TRBJ2-2; the D is unclear. CDR1 and CDR2 from the germline V gene are SGHRS and YFSETQ. This CDR3 comprises 16 residues. The V gene lost 0 bases and the J gene lost 0 bases, with 9 bases spanning the gap. The CDR3 loop reads CASSLAATSNTGELFF. DNA for the CDR3: TGCGCCAGCAGCTTGGCCGCGACATCGAACACCGGGGAGCTGTTTTTT.

This clone was counted once. This chain links TRBV6-6 with TRBJ1-2; D unresolved. Germline V gene sequence: CDR1 MNHNY, CDR2 SVGAGI (reference sequence). V was clipped by 6 bases and J by 3 bases, with 8 bases between them. The CDR3 has 12 residues. The CDR3: CASSPGDYGYTF. The DNA for the CDR3 is TGTGCCAGCAGCCCGGGAGACTATGGCTACACCTTC.

This sequence joins TRBV27 and TRBJ1-5; D perhaps matches TRBD1 (5 bases). CDR1 is MNHEY, CDR2 SMNVEV, per germline (reference sequence). This CDR3 spans 16 amino acids. Trimming stripped 5 bases from V and 4 bases from J, with 18 bases between. The CDR3 DNA reads TGTGCCAGCAGTCCCCGGGCAGGGAATGGTAATCAGCCCCAGCATTTT. Its protein product is CASSPRAGNGNQPQHF.

This clone occurred a few times. The chain is built from TRBV11-1 and TRBJ1-1; D is ambiguous. CDR1 SGHAT and CDR2 FQDESV come from the germline V gene (reference sequence). The CDR3 length is 13 residues. V lost 8 bases and J 4 bases, leaving 14 bases between the germline ends. The CDR3, as DNA: TGTGCCAGCTCTAGAGGTGGAGGCACTGAAGCTTTCTTT. Its translation: CASSRGGGTEAFF. Full variable domain (rest looked up from reference TRBV11-1 and TRBJ1-1): EAEVAQSPRYKITEKSQAVAFWCDPISGHATLYWYRQILGQGPELLVQFQDESVVDDSQLPKDRFSAERLKGVDSTLKIQPAELGDSAMYLCASSRGGGTEAFFGQGTRLTVV.

The sample holds a few counts of this clone. V and J are TRBV6-6 and TRBJ1-1; TRBD1 might be the D (5 bases). The germline CDR1 and CDR2 sequences are MNHNY and SVGAGI (reference sequence). This CDR3 has 14 residues. Trimming cost V 7 bases and J 6 bases, with 18 bases left between them. DNA of the CDR3: TGTGCCAGCACCTCGGACAAGGCTATGGCTGAAGCTTTCTTT. Amino acids: CASTSDKAMAEAFF.

This chain joins TRBV7-9 and TRBJ1-1, with a tentative D call TRBD1 (6 bases). V lost 5 bases, J lost 6 bases, and 13 bases lay in between. The CDR3 is 13 amino acids. Germline CDR1 and CDR2: SEHNR and FQNEAQ (reference sequence). The CDR3 reads CASSGRQGSEAFF. DNA of the CDR3: TGTGCCAGCAGCGGCCGTCAGGGGTCTGAAGCTTTCTTT.

The chain carries TRBV6-6 and TRBJ2-6; TRBD1 aligns across 9 bases. Losses at the gene ends were 5 bases for V and 2 bases for J; bases not matched to a gene: 1. This CDR3 spans 15 amino acids. Germline CDR1 is MNHNY and CDR2 is SVGAGI (reference sequence). CDR3 loop: CASSRQGAGANVLTF. The CDR3 DNA follows: TGTGCCAGCAGTCGACAGGGGGCTGGGGCCAACGTCCTGACTTTC.

This chain links TRBV5-6 with TRBJ1-6; TRBD1 matches 7 bases. The CDR3 extends over 17 amino acids. Germline CDR1 SGHDT, CDR2 YYEEEE. With 1 base clipped from V and 7 bases from J, the junction kept 11 bases outside the gene matches. The CDR3 bases are TGTGCCAGCAGCTTGCACCCCGGGACAGCACCGAATTCACCCCTCCACTTT. As protein: CASSLHPGTAPNSPLHF.